This TCR beta chain appears in the sequencing data of a study of cytomegalovirus exposure and HLA in healthy donors. Findings of the study overall: At a 0.05 false discovery rate, a later analysis found 16,951 TCR beta sequences to be associated with HLA alleles.

As to this clone: Its antigen is unknown.

At the time of sampling, donors were nominally healthy, though unrecorded immune exposures were likely. The V and J ends lost 4 bases and 3 bases respectively, with 15 bases between them. The germline CDR1 and CDR2 sequences are LGHNT and FRNRAP. The CDR3 runs to 15 residues. The study ran its PCR with 60 Vbeta and 13 Jbeta primers. The assay was immunoSEQ multiplex PCR, and TCRdb's table has in-frame clones only and misses some. This table has 150,000 to 200,000 clones, about four fifths appearing once. The TCR sequence derives from a woman between 35 and 50 years old in good health and CMV-seronegative. Source material: PBMCs. The V gene is TRBV12-5, the J gene TRBJ1-1; D is undetermined. CDR3 coding DNA: TGTGCTAGTGGTTGGCTCCGGGGTTGGGACACTGAAGCTTTCTTT. Its protein product is CASGWLRGWDTEAFF.